In this sample, the clone carrying this T cell receptor (beta chain) turned up once. The antigen remains unidentified. The CDR3 is 13 residues long. Trimming removed 4 bases from V and 8 bases from J, with 14 bases in between. These data belong to a study of T cell repertoires in cytomegalovirus infection. Overall study: The authors used CMV epitopes that were HLA-C-restricted (recently identified) and HLA-B-restricted (well studied). Matching HLA type, along with CMV infection, was indicated by public TCR beta signatures. General study results and limits: CMV carriers with the relevant HLA were identified by cumulative public TCR beta family frequency. The response measured ex vivo was dominated by TCR beta clonotypes (HLA-C-restricted and CMV-specific).

Via MiXCR, TCRdb re-called the reads, giving one row per CDR3 protein. This sample has tens of thousands of distinct CDR3 sequences, with about 18% found just once. Material: CD8+ T cells from cultured PBMCs, obtained from culture after CMV antigen stimulation. This clonotype originated in a human donor in good health (CMV status not recorded). Some clones in this sample may be carry-over from other donors' samples. The rearrangement joins TRBV6-7 to TRBJ1-1; D gene ambiguous. TRBV6-7 has ORF status, its function being uncertain. The CDR3 reads CASSSLTRSEAFF. Here the CDR3 DNA reads TGTGCCAGCAGTTCCCTGACCCGATCCGAAGCTTTCTTT.